This T cell receptor (beta chain) was profiled in a study of cytomegalovirus exposure and HLA in healthy donors. Both 60 Vbeta primers and 13 Jbeta primers went into the PCR. As originally analysed: Roughly 10 million shared chains were among the roughly 80 million unique TCR beta chains that a later analysis counted. Libraries were prepared by immunoSEQ multiplex PCR; TCRdb keeps only in-frame clonotypes and omits some of them. The V and J calls and the clone size are those of that table, but D and trimming were determined from the DNA. There are some 160,000 clones in the sample; approximately 80% occur only once, and 6.3% lies in the top ten. Worth noting for this clone: Its antigen is as yet unknown.

Healthy people donating bone marrow made up the donors. Donors had nominal health at sampling but likely had unrecorded immune exposures. Study findings and constraints: The study labeled about 160 TCR beta chains cytomegalovirus-associated.

Germline values: CDR1 LNHDA, CDR2 SQIVND (reference sequence). V gave up 2 bases and J gave up 5 bases; unmatched junction bases: 1. The CDR3 length is 13 residues. The source material was PBMCs. This receptor was identified in a male donor in good health and CMV-seropositive. The rearrangement joins TRBV19 to TRBJ1-2; TRBD1 matches 8 bases. This CDR3 reads CASSITGGYGYTF. In DNA, the CDR3 is TGTGCCAGTAGTATAACAGGGGGTTATGGCTACACCTTC.